Sequencing of this TCR beta chain was carried out in a study of shared clonotypes between healthy human individuals (TCRdb year 2020). Concerning the study at large: The cohort included a few men and a couple of women between 18 and 49 years of age. Per donor, three plates each were used for CD4 naive and CD4 memory, two for CD8 naive, and one for CD8 memory. The study deeply sequenced blood TCR repertoires of several healthy adults to estimate repertoire size and the extent of clonotype sharing between individuals. Libraries were prepared and TCR repertoires were sequenced by different laboratories using diverse techniques, in order to increase sequencing depth and limit assay-specific biases. Each donor's leukapheresis produced roughly between roughly 0.85 and 10 billion PBMCs.

Paper-wide results and their limitations: Rarefaction of sorted-subset datasets indicated incomplete sequencing despite the large sequencing depth. Because the study included a small number of donors, the genetic and exposure-history diversity represented was limited. Clonotypes shared by all four sorted-subset donors showed higher generation probabilities than non-shared clonotypes. Sampling was restricted to blood, and TCR repertoires in tissues likely differ from the TCR repertoires found in blood. Larger estimated clonotype richness was generally found for naive subsets than for memory subsets. Sharing across a few donors was observed for approximately 5% of naive CD4, less than 4% of naive CD8, about 2.3% of memory CD4, and over 0.3% of memory CD8 clonotypes. Pairwise subsampling led to the expectation that sequencing depth would affect the degree of clonotype sharing among donors.

Worth noting for this clone: Its antigen remains undetermined. No per-base quality is available; no much larger clone lies one base away.

Donors were healthy HIV-negative adults with no recently reported acute infections or vaccinations. All donors were Caucasian adults living in Nashville, Tennessee, USA. CD4+ T cells were enriched by magnetic negative selection; naive cells were then positively selected on CD45RA, and the negative fraction formed the memory subset. Blood was collected by leukapheresis, and PBMCs were isolated by Ficoll-Histopaque density gradient centrifugation and then cryopreserved in liquid nitrogen vapor phase. Analytical flow cytometry was used to check the purity and quantity of each magnetically sorted T cell population. Genomic DNA was isolated from every sorted fraction and measured by UV absorbance on a Nanodrop 2000c. Using the deep immunoSEQ assay, multiplex PCR amplified TCR CDR3 regions from genomic DNA. For each cell subset, the extracted genomic DNA was distributed evenly across all wells of several immunoSEQ 96-well plates, and each plate served as one replicate. For sorted subsets, 200 to 250 ng genomic DNA, equal to some 30,000 T cell genomes, was loaded into each replicate PCR. The purified libraries were quantified using a Qubit 3.0 fluorometer, sized with a Bioanalyzer 2100, and then quantified again using the KAPA Library Quantification kit. Every immunoSEQ 96-well plate was sequenced on a separate single-read 150-cycle Illumina NextSeq 550 flow cell. As for the authors' bioinformatics: The immunoSEQ output contained only junctional sequences without quality scores, so filtering could not match that applied to full-length reads. To assign V/J genes and CDR3, sequences were annotated using PyIR, a Python wrapper for IgBLAST v1.9, with IMGT germline references. Reads were removed for weak V/J assignments (E-value above 1e-6), missing CDR3, stop codons, out-of-frame junctions, or ambiguous translated residues. V3J clonotypes were defined as sequences sharing an identical inferred V gene, J gene, and CDR3 amino acid sequence. To compute the percentage overlap between repertoires, the number of shared unique clonotypes was divided by the size of the smaller repertoire. Repertoire richness was assessed with RTK rarefaction, the Chao1 estimator, and Recon v2.1 estimates of unobserved clonotypes. Generation probabilities for all TCRbeta clonotypes obtained by the gDNA method from a handful of donors were computed using OLGA. What TCRdb holds here is the immuneACCESS table cut down to in-frame rearrangements. Part of the clones is not present; checked against another copy, under half of the missing clones reflect an unresolved V gene, and the others are unexplained. For V, J and clone size, that table is used; D and trimming come from the DNA. In this sample the table shows fewer than 3 million clones, 92% of which occur a single time. Clones ranked in the top ten supply 0.37% of the sample.

The material sequenced was naive CD4+ T cells from PBMCs. Taken with the paper, the label for cell subset or site translates to: CD45RA+ positively selected. The sequence derives from a man aged 18 to 35 in good health. Some clones in this sample may be carry-over from other donors' samples.

DNA sequence: TGTGCCAGCAGCTTCGACTACCTCACAGATACGCAGTATTTT. This codes for CASSFDYLTDTQYF. The chain employs TRBV5-4 and TRBJ2-3; perhaps TRBD2 is the D gene, with 5 bases matching. V lost 2 bases and J lost 2 bases; the stretch between them is 9 bases long. The CDR3 numbers 14 residues from cysteine through phenylalanine. The only DNA kept is the CDR3, 42 bases in frame from the first base. CDR1 SGHNT and CDR2 YYREEE are derived from the germline V gene (reference sequence).